A single T cell receptor beta chain is shown here with its context. Its specificity is unknown. Investigators reverse transcribed all isolated RNA, so they sequenced expressed TCRB transcripts. Naive, central memory and regulatory T cell samples produced a mean of approximately 3.6 million reads. Some clones are missing from TCRdb's copy, which holds only in-frame ones; the method was immunoSEQ multiplex PCR. The sample carries some 410,000 clones, approximately 15% recorded once. Germline lookup yields CDR1 SGHVS and CDR2 FNYEAQ. The CDR3 is 16 residues long. V lost 7 bases to trimming and J lost 0 bases, with 17 bases between them. This record comes from a study of beta chain features in type 1 diabetes. As for the study in general: What patients shared with healthy donors was a similar profile of age, gender and cell yields. Overall study findings and caveats: Type 1 diabetes patients showed fewer insertions and more deletions at VDJ junctions.

This chain links TRBV7-6 with TRBJ2-3; perhaps TRBD2 as D (6 bases). This clonotype was sampled from a man younger than 40 in good health. The sample consisted of naive CD4+ T cells from blood. CDR3 residues: CASTLGGGSSTDTQYF. The DNA for the CDR3 is TGTGCCAGCACCCTTGGTGGGGGGTCGAGCACAGATACGCAGTATTTT.